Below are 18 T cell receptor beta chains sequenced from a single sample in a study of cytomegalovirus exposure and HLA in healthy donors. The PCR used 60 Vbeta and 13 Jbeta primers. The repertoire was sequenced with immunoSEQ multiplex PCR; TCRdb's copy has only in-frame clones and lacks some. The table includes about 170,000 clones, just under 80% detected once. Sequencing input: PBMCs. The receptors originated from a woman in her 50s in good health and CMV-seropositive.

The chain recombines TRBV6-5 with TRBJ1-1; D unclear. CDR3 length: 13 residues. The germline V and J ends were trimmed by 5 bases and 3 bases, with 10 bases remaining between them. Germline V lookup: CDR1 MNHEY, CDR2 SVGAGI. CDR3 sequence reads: CASSQQRYTEAFF. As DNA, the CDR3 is TGTGCCAGCAGTCAACAGAGATACACTGAAGCTTTCTTT.

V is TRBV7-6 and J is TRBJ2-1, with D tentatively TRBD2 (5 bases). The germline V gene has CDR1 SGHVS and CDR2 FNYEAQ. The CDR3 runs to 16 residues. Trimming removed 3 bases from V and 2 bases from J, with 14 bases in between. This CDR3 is CASSLAPEGTYNEQFF. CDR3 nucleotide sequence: TGTGCCAGCAGCTTGGCCCCCGAGGGTACCTACAATGAGCAGTTCTTC.

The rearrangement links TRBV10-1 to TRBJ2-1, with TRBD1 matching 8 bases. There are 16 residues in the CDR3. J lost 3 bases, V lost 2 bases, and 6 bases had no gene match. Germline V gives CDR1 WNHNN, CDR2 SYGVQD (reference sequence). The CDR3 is CASSEPPGTGYNEQFF. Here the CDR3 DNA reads TGCGCCAGCAGTGAGCCTCCCGGGACAGGCTACAATGAGCAGTTCTTC.

The CDR3 DNA follows: TGTGCCAGCACTGTGATCCTGGGGCGAGGAGGAAACACCATATATTTT. It yields the protein CASTVILGRGGNTIYF. This chain uses TRBV7-8 with TRBJ1-3; tentative D call: TRBD1 (5 bases). The germline V gene encodes CDR1 SGHVS and CDR2 FQNEAQ. This CDR3 comprises 16 residues. Trimming took off 7 bases at V and 4 bases at J, with 20 bases between the two ends.

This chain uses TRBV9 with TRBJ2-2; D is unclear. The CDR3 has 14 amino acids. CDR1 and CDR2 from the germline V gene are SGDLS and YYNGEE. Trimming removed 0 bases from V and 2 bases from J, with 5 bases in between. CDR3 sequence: CASSVAFNTGELFF. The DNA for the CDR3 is TGTGCCAGCAGCGTAGCCTTTAACACCGGGGAGCTGTTTTTT.

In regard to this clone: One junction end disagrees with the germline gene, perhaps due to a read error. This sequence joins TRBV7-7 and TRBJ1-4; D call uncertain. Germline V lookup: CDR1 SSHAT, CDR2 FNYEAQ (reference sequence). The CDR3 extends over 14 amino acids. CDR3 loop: CASSHGPGDEKLFF. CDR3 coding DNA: TGTGCTAGCAGCCACGGCCCCGGAGACGAAAAACTGTTTTTT.

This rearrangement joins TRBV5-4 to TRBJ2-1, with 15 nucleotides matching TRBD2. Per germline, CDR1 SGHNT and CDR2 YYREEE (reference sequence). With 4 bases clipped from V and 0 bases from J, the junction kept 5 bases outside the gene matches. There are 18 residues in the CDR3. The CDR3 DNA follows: TGTGCCAGCAGCCGGACTAGCGGGGGGGGCAGCTCCTACAATGAGCAGTTCTTC. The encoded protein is CASSRTSGGGSSYNEQFF.

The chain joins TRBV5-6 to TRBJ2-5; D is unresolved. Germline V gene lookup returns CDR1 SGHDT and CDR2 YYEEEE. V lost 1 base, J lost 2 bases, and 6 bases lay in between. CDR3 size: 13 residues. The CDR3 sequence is CASSLPDQETQYF. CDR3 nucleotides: TGTGCCAGCAGCTTGCCAGATCAAGAGACCCAGTACTTC.

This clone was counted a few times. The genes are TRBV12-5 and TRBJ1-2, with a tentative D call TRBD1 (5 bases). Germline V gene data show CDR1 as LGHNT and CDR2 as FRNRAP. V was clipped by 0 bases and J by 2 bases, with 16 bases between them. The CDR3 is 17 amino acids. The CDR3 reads CASGLVNGGAPNYGYTF. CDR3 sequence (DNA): TGTGCTAGTGGTTTGGTAAACGGGGGTGCTCCAAACTATGGCTACACCTTC. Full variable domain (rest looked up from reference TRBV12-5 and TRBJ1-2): DARVTQTPRHKVTEMGQEVTMRCQPILGHNTVFWYRQTMMQGLELLAYFRNRAPLDDSGMPKDRFSAEMPDATLATLKIQPSEPRDSAVYFCASGLVNGGAPNYGYTFGSGTRLTVV.

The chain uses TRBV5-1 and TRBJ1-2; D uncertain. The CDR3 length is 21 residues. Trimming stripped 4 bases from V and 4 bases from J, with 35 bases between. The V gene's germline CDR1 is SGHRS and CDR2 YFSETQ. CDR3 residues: CASSLLLNSGSGSLRAYGYTF. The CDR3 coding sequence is TGCGCCAGCAGCCTGCTGCTTAACTCGGGTTCGGGGTCCCTACGGGCCTATGGCTACACCTTC. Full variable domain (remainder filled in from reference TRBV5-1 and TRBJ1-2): KAGVTQTPRYLIKTRGQQVTLSCSPISGHRSVSWYQQTPGQGLQFLFEYFSETQRNKGNFPGRFSGRQFSNSRSEMNVSTLELGDSALYLCASSLLLNSGSGSLRAYGYTFGSGTRLTVV.

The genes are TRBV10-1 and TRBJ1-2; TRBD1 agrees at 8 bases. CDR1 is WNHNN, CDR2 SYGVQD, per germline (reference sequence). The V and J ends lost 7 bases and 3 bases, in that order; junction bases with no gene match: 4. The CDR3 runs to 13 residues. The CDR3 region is CASKPTGDYGYTF. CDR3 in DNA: TGCGCCAGCAAGCCGACAGGGGACTATGGCTACACCTTC.

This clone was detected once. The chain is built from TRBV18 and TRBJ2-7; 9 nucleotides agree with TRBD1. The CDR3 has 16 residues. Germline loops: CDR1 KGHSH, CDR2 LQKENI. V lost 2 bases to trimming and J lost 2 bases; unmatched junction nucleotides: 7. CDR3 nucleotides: TGTGCCAGCTCACCAAGTCGGAGACAGGGGGCCTACGAGCAGTACTTC. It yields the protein CASSPSRRQGAYEQYF.

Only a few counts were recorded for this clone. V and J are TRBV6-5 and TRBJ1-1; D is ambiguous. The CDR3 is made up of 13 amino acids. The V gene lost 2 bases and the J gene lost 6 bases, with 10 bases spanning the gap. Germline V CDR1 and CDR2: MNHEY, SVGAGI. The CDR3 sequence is CASSYREAAEAFF. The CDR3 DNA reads TGTGCCAGCAGTTACCGAGAGGCGGCTGAAGCTTTCTTT.

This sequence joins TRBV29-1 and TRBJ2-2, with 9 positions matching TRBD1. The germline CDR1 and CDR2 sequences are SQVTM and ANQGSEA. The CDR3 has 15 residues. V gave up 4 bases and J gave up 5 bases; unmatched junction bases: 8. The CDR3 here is CSVGMGQGGTGELFF. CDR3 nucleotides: TGCAGCGTTGGTATGGGACAGGGAGGGACCGGGGAGCTGTTTTTT.

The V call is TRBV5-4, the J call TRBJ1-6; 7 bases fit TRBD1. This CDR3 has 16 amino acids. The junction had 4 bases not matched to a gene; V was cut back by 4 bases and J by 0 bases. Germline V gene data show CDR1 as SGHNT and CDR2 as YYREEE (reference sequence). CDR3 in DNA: TGTGCCAGCAGCGACAGGGCTAGCTCCTATAATTCACCCCTCCACTTT. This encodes CASSDRASSYNSPLHF.

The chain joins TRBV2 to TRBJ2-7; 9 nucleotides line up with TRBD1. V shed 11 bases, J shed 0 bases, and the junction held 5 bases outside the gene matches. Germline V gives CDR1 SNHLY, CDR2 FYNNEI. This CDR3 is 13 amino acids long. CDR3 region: CALGTGSSYEQYF. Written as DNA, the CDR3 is TGTGCCCTAGGGACAGGGAGCTCCTACGAGCAGTACTTC.

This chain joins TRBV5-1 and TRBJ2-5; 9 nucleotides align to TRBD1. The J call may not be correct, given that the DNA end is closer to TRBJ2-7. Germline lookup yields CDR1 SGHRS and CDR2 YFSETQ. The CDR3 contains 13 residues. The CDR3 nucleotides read TGCGCCAGCAGCTGGGGGACAGGGTACGAGCAGTACTTC. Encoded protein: CASSWGTGYEQYF.

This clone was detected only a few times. CDR3 residues: CAISETGYSYEQYF. The CDR3 DNA sequence: TGTGCCATCAGTGAAACAGGGTACTCCTACGAGCAGTACTTC. The chain uses TRBV10-3 and TRBJ2-7; tentative D call: TRBD1 (6 bases). The germline gives CDR1 ENHRY, CDR2 SYGVKD. V lost 3 bases and J lost 0, with 9 bases in between. This CDR3 region has 14 residues.